This T cell receptor (beta chain) derives from a study of cytomegalovirus exposure and HLA in healthy donors. Turning to the study itself: Earlier findings included about 120 million unique TCR beta sequences obtained from 150 million to 200 million T cells.

On this clone: Its antigen is still unknown.

J gave up 6 bases and V 0 bases, and 4 bases lay outside the gene matches. The CDR3 has 15 residues. CDR1 MGHRA and CDR2 YSYEKL come from the germline V gene. Study-wide points: Later analysis revealed greater clonal expansion in HLA-associated TCR beta chains than in equally common others. Accurate prediction of most subjects' HLA-A and HLA-B alleles from TCR beta sequences was reported. Researchers reported in a later analysis that a missense DCLRE1C variant was tied to TCR beta V- and J-gene trimming.

PCR amplification relied on 60 Vbeta primers (plus 13 Jbeta primers). Data came from immunoSEQ multiplex PCR; TCRdb stores just in-frame clones and leaves some out. Of 170,000 or so clones listed, roughly 80% are singletons. The TCR originated in a man between 50 and 59 years old in good health and CMV-seronegative. The material sequenced was PBMCs. The chain has TRBV4-1 and TRBJ1-5; 8 bases align to TRBD1. CDR3 nucleotides: TGCGCCAGCAGCCAAGACGGACAGGGTGGTCAGCCCCAGCATTTT. This translates into CASSQDGQGGQPQHF.